This is a list of T cell receptor beta chains from one sample in a study of cytomegalovirus exposure and HLA in healthy donors. Clones were sequenced by immunoSEQ multiplex PCR, and TCRdb holds only the in-frame ones, with some missing. The sample includes about 84,000 clones. The specimen was PBMCs. Receptor source: a man between 45 and 60 years old in good health and CMV-seronegative. CDR3s include the opening cysteine and the closing phenylalanine or tryptophan.

V	J	CDR3
TRBV4-3	TRBJ1-6	CASSLTGFHSSPLHF
TRBV9	TRBJ2-7	CASSGQPPYEQYF
TRBV5-1	TRBJ2-3	CASSWGNSGGTDTQYF
TRBV5-1	TRBJ1-2	CASSLFQNYGYTF
TRBV7-3	TRBJ1-1	CASSPQGNTEAFF
TRBV18	TRBJ1-1	CASSPPNGEAFF
TRBV5-1	TRBJ1-6	CASSLGQGNSPLHF
TRBV7-9	TRBJ2-5	CASSSGLGTETQYF
TRBV2	TRBJ1-5	CASGGQGLGQPQHF
TRBV7-2	TRBJ1-2	CASSLVGRARNGYTF
TRBV7-3	TRBJ2-1	CASSLRPGVSYNEQFF
TRBV27	TRBJ1-4	CASRRGENEKLFF
TRBV14	TRBJ2-5	CAGTRGAPETQYF
TRBV7-3	TRBJ2-5	CASSPGLAGGIKETQYF
TRBV18	TRBJ1-1	CASSPRGAPMNTEAFF
TRBV29-1	TRBJ2-3	CSVEDVRQGSADTQYF
TRBV30	TRBJ2-1	CAWSEGQGGSNEQFF
TRBV5-1	TRBJ2-1	CASSLTSGLNEQFF
TRBV11-2	TRBJ1-1	CASSLRDRNTEAFF
TRBV18	TRBJ1-4	CASSPLSWRRLFF
TRBV19	TRBJ2-3	CASSILPNQDTQYF
TRBV6-5	TRBJ1-5	CASSYGQGYQPQHF
TRBV2	TRBJ2-5	CASRRGVNMQVETQYF
TRBV6-5	TRBJ2-7	CASSYSGTGSSYEQYF
TRBV11-2	TRBJ2-1	CASSSSGGAGDEQFF
TRBV5-6	TRBJ1-5	CASATGGNQPQHF
TRBV6-5	TRBJ2-7	CASSYSGTGGFYEQYF
TRBV20-1	TRBJ2-1	CSARGGLRQFF
TRBV7-3	TRBJ2-7	CASSPGGTYEQYF